These 23 T cell receptor beta chains share one sample of origin, sequenced in a study of human T cells and chemical hapten exposure. Noted time point: healthy volunteer bleed at 2 weeks. Researchers extracted total RNA from unfractionated whole blood. TCRdb reprocessed the RACE reads with MiXCR, giving one entry per CDR3 protein. The repertoire holds about 93,000 distinct CDR3 sequences, with 8.5% to 9% as singletons. Sequenced input: whole blood. The source of these receptors is a female donor in good health. Some clones in this sample may be carry-over from other donors' samples.

This chain links TRBV7-8 with TRBJ1-1; TRBD1 aligns across 7 bases. V lost 5 bases to trimming and J lost 5 bases; unmatched junction nucleotides: 14. This CDR3 has 16 amino acids. The germline V gene encodes CDR1 SGHVS and CDR2 FQNEAQ. The CDR3 loop is CASSARTGAGGTEAFF. Written as DNA, the CDR3 is TGTGCCAGCAGCGCAAGAACAGGGGCGGGGGGGACTGAAGCTTTCTTT.

This clonotype was picked up many times. This chain connects TRBV20-1 to TRBJ2-6; TRBD1 aligns across 7 bases. The germline gives CDR1 DFQATT, CDR2 SNEGSKA (reference sequence). The V gene end was trimmed by 6 bases and the J gene end by 0 bases; junction bases not matched to a gene: 5. The CDR3 is 15 residues long. The CDR3 reads CSAPGQLSGANVLTF. CDR3 DNA sequence: TGCAGTGCCCCGGGACAGCTCTCTGGGGCCAACGTCCTGACTTTC.

This sequence joins TRBV9 and TRBJ2-3, with 11 bases matching TRBD2. V lost 3 bases and J lost 6; bases outside the gene matches: 6. Germline loops: CDR1 SGDLS, CDR2 YYNGEE. This CDR3 is 15 amino acids long. The CDR3 region has the DNA TGTGCCAGCAGCGAGACTAGCGGGATTCTTGATACGCAGTATTTT. Protein product: CASSETSGILDTQYF.

This clonotype was detected many times. The V and J genes are TRBV6-2 or TRBV6-3 and TRBJ2-5, with 8 positions matching TRBD2. J was trimmed by 1 base and V by 5 bases; bases with no gene match: 3. The CDR3 is made up of 14 amino acids. CDR1 and CDR2 (germline): MNHEY, SVGEGT. This chain's CDR3 is CASSLTSAQETQYF. The CDR3 DNA reads as TGTGCCAGCAGTCTGACTAGCGCCCAAGAGACCCAGTACTTC.

A few counts support this clonotype. This sequence joins TRBV28 and TRBJ2-3, with 11 bases matching TRBD1. After removal of 5 bases from V and 7 bases from J, the junction contained 11 bases not matched to a gene. This CDR3 spans 16 amino acids. Per germline, CDR1 MDHEN and CDR2 SYDVKM. CDR3 in DNA: TGTGCCAGCAGTAGCCTCGGACAGGGGGCGGGGAATACGCAGTATTTT. This encodes CASSSLGQGAGNTQYF.

This clonotype has more than one count but fewer than ten. The J gene is TRBJ1-4, the V gene TRBV7-2; D is undetermined. CDR1 is SGHTA and CDR2 is FQGNSA in the germline V gene. The length of the CDR3 is 15 residues. Between the trimmed V and J ends, which lost 5 bases and 5 bases, there was a span of 15 bases. CDR3 loop: CASSLEPGSNEKLFF. DNA for the CDR3: TGTGCCAGCAGCCTTGAACCGGGCTCAAATGAAAAACTGTTTTTT.

The chain employs TRBV5-1 and TRBJ2-3; 9 bases line up with TRBD2. CDR1 and CDR2 (germline): SGHRS, YFSETQ. The CDR3 spans 16 residues. In nucleotides, the CDR3 is TGCGCAACTTCATCGGAGCTAGCGGGGTTCACAGATACGCAGTATTTT. Protein product: CATSSELAGFTDTQYF.

This clonotype was seen a few times. A read error may account for a junction end that differs from germline. V and J are TRBV28 and TRBJ2-4, with TRBD1 matching over 9 bases. This CDR3 is built from 10 residues. Germline CDR1 MDHEN, CDR2 SYDVKM. The CDR3 loop reads CASSRDRVDF. Written as DNA, the CDR3 is TGTGCCAGCAGTCGGGACAGGGTGGACTTC.

The sample holds a few counts of this clonotype. The chain carries TRBV6-1 and TRBJ1-5; weak D call: TRBD1 (5 bases). The ends were cut back, 3 bases at V and 0 bases at J, with 12 bases in the middle. CDR1 and CDR2 (germline): MNHNS, SASEGT. CDR3 size: 16 residues. CDR3: CASSDRRQSSNQPQHF. The CDR3 nucleotides read TGTGCCAGCAGTGATAGGCGACAGAGTAGCAATCAGCCCCAGCATTTT.

This clonotype came up a few times. A read error may account for a junction end that differs from germline. The chain couples TRBV7-7 to TRBJ2-3, with 8 nucleotides matching TRBD2. This CDR3 contains 15 residues. CDR1 and CDR2 (germline): SSHAT, FNYEAQ (reference sequence). CDR3 residues: CASSLGSGSVDTQYF. CDR3 DNA: TGTGCTAGCAGCTTAGGAAGCGGGAGCGTAGATACGCAGTATTTT. Based on the CDR3 plus reference TRBV7-7 and TRBJ2-3, the full variable domain is GAGVSQSPRYKVTKRGQDVTLRCDPISSHATLYWYQQALGQGPEFLTYFNYEAQPDKSGLPSDRFSAERPEGSISTLTIQRTEQRDSAMYRCASSLGSGSVDTQYFGPGTRLTVL.

The CDR3 nucleotides are TGTGCCAGCAGACCCTCTAGCGGGAGTACCTACAATGAGCAGTTCTTC. It yields the protein CASRPSSGSTYNEQFF. The chain recombines TRBV7-9 with TRBJ2-1; TRBD2 agrees at 10 bases. After removal of 6 bases from V and 2 bases from J, the junction contained 7 bases not matched to a gene. Germline loops: CDR1 SEHNR, CDR2 FQNEAQ (reference sequence). This CDR3 has 16 residues.

This clonotype was observed a few times. The rearrangement links TRBV29-1 to TRBJ2-7; 9 nucleotides agree with TRBD1. The CDR3 runs 15 residues. Germline V gene data show CDR1 as SQVTM and CDR2 as ANQGSEA. V dropped 7 bases and J dropped 2; count of bases not matched to a gene: 12. In DNA form, the CDR3 reads TGCAGCGCCCGATCTCCGGGACAGGGAACCTACGAGCAGTACTTC. It codes for CSARSPGQGTYEQYF.

This chain uses TRBV19 with TRBJ2-1; possibly TRBD2 for D (5 bases). The CDR3 has 15 residues. The ends were cut back, 7 bases at V and 4 bases at J, with 17 bases in the middle. CDR1 is LNHDA, CDR2 SQIVND, per germline (reference sequence). CDR3 coding DNA: TGTGCCAGTATGGGTAGGATAGCGCAGTACAATGAGCAGTTCTTC. This encodes CASMGRIAQYNEQFF.

This clonotype was seen ten or more times. The J gene is TRBJ1-1, the V gene TRBV12-3 or TRBV12-4; D may be TRBD1 (5 bases). V dropped 4 bases and J dropped 1 base, with 10 bases sitting between them. The CDR3 covers 14 residues. The CDR3 nucleotides are TGTGCCAGCAGTTCGGGACTTGCGAACACTGAAGCTTTCTTT. Protein sequence: CASSSGLANTEAFF.

This rearrangement joins TRBV28 to TRBJ1-6; D call uncertain. V was trimmed by 6 bases and J by 0 bases, leaving 9 bases between them. CDR1 is MDHEN and CDR2 is SYDVKM in the germline V gene. The CDR3 has 15 amino acids. DNA for the CDR3: TGTGCCAGCAGCCGGACGAGCTCCTATAATTCACCCCTCCACTTT. Protein: CASSRTSSYNSPLHF. Drawing the rest from reference TRBV28 and TRBJ1-6, the complete variable domain is DVKVTQSSRYLVKRTGEKVFLECVQDMDHENMFWYRQDPGLGLRLIYFSYDVKMKEKGDIPEGYSVSREKKERFSLILESASTNQTSMYLCASSRTSSYNSPLHFGNGTRLTVT.

This chain connects TRBV11-2 to TRBJ2-7; perhaps D is TRBD1 or TRBD2 (6 bases each). Germline V gene lookup returns CDR1 SGHAT and CDR2 FQNNGV. The CDR3 runs 14 residues. V lost 5 bases, J lost 4 bases, and 15 bases lay in between. This CDR3 reads CASSLFGGGYEQYF. The CDR3 bases are TGTGCCAGCAGCCTTTTCGGGGGCGGGTACGAGCAGTACTTC.

On this clonotype itself: A read error may be the cause here, since a much bigger clone is one base away. The chain has TRBV5-1 and TRBJ2-3, with D tentatively TRBD1 or TRBD2 (5 bases each). CDR1 SGHRS and CDR2 YFSETQ come from the germline V gene. The CDR3 runs to 13 residues. Trimming cost V 1 base and J 5 bases, with 8 bases left between them. The CDR3 protein is CASSLWDLDTQYF. The DNA for the CDR3 is TGCGCCAGCAGCTTGTGGGACCTAGATACGCAGTATTTT.

This clonotype was picked up many times. The chain employs TRBV6-1 and TRBJ1-2; D remains ambiguous. Germline CDR1 and CDR2: MNHNS and SASEGT. CDR3 size: 13 residues. Trimming left V 4 bases short and J 4 bases short, with 10 bases between. The CDR3 protein is CASSVAGSYGYTF. As DNA, the CDR3 is TGTGCCAGCAGTGTTGCCGGATCCTATGGCTACACCTTC.

This clonotype was observed many times. The rearrangement joins TRBV5-1 to TRBJ1-5; 7 bases line up with TRBD1. CDR1 is SGHRS and CDR2 is YFSETQ in the germline V gene. Germline trimming cut 0 bases from V and 4 bases from J; bases unmatched to any gene: 4. The CDR3 sequence is 15 residues long. In DNA form, the CDR3 reads TGCGCCAGCAGCTTGGGACAGGGAAGTAATCAGCCCCAGCATTTT. Protein product: CASSLGQGSNQPQHF.

This clonotype was seen more than once but under ten times. The chain employs TRBV2 and TRBJ2-5; TRBD1 agrees at 9 bases. The CDR3 has 15 residues. The germline CDR1 and CDR2 sequences are SNHLY and FYNNEI. J lost 2 bases, V lost 5 bases, and 6 bases had no gene match. CDR3: CASSPGTGSQETQYF. The CDR3 nucleotides are TGTGCCAGCAGTCCCGGGACAGGGTCTCAAGAGACCCAGTACTTC.

This clonotype was observed a few times. The gene calls are TRBV2 and TRBJ2-7; D is uncertain. Trimming shortened V by 7 bases and J by 2 bases, and 9 bases separated the two germline ends. The V gene's germline CDR1 is SNHLY and CDR2 FYNNEI. This CDR3 contains 12 residues. The CDR3 loop is CASNGGAYEQYF. For the CDR3, the DNA is TGTGCCAGCAATGGCGGAGCCTACGAGCAGTACTTC.

For this clonotype: It may be a read error: a sequence one base away is much more abundant. The CDR3 ends on some other residue instead of the conserved phenylalanine or tryptophan, so this is likely a read error. The CDR3 nucleotides read TGTGCCAGCAGCTCCAGAGGGGAAGAGACCCAGTACTCC. Its translation: CASSSRGEETQYS. The chain couples TRBV5-4 to TRBJ2-5, with D perhaps being TRBD1 or TRBD2 (5 bases each). Germline V gene sequence: CDR1 SGHNT, CDR2 YYREEE (reference sequence). This CDR3 is built from 13 residues. V was shortened by 3 bases and J by 3 bases, with 9 bases between the two germline ends.

A few counts support this clonotype. The chain carries TRBV29-1 and TRBJ1-1; TRBD1 aligns across 8 bases. Germline-derived CDR1 and CDR2 are SQVTM and ANQGSEA. After removal of 7 bases from V and 4 bases from J, the junction contained 17 bases not matched to a gene. The CDR3 totals 16 residues. Here the CDR3 reads CSARRPGGGPGTEAFF. In nucleotides, the CDR3 is TGCAGCGCCAGAAGGCCAGGGGGCGGCCCTGGCACTGAAGCTTTCTTT.